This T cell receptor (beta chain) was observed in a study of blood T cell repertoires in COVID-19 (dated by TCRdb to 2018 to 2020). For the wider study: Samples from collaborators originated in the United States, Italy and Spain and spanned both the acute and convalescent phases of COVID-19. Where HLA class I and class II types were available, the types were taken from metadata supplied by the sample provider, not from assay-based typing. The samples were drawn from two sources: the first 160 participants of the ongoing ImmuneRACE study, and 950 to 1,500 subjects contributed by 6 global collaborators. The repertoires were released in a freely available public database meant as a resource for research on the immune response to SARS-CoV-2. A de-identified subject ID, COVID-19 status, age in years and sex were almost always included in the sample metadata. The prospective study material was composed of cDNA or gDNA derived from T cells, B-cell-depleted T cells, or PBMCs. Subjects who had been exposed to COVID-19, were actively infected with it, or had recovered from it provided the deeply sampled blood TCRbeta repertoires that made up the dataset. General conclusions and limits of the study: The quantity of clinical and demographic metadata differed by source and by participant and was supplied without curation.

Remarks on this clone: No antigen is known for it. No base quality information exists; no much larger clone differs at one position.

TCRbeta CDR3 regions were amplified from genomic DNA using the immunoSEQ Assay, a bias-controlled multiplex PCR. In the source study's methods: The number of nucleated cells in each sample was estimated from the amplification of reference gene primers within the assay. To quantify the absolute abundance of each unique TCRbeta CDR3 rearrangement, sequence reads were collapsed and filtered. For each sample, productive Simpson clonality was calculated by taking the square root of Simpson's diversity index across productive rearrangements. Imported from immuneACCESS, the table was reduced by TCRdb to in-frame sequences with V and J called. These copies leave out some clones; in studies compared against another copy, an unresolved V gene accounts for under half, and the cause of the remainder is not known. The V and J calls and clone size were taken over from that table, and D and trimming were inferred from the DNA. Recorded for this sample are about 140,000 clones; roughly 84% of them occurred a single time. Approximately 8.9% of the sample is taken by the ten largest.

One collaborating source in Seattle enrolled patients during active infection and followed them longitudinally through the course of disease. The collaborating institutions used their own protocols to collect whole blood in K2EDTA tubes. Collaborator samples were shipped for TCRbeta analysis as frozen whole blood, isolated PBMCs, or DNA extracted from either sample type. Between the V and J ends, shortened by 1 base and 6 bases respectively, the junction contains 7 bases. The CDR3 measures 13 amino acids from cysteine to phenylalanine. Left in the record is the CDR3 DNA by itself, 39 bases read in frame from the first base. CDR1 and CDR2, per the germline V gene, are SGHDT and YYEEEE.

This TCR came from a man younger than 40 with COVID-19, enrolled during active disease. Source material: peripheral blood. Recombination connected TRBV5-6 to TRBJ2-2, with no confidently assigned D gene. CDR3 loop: CASSLTLPGELFF. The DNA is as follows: TGTGCCAGCAGCTTGACTCTGCCCGGGGAGCTGTTTTTT.